Each of the 9 T cell receptor beta chains below was sequenced from the same sample in a study of OX40 agonist ivuxolimab in advanced cancers. Profiled with immunoSEQ multiplex PCR; TCRdb holds only in-frame clones, not every one. Of 60,000 or so clones in the sample, around 83% were seen once. This material consisted of CD4+ or CD8+ T cells sorted from blood, taken in a trial of the OX40 agonist ivuxolimab. All receptors derive from an adult with an advanced solid tumor such as melanoma, head and neck, liver or kidney cancer.

The chain carries TRBV2 and TRBJ2-5, with 9 bases matching TRBD2. With V trimmed by 7 bases and J by 4 bases, 13 bases remained unmatched. This CDR3 is built from 16 residues. CDR1 SNHLY and CDR2 FYNNEI come from the germline V gene. CDR3 in DNA: TGTGCCAGCACCTGGGGCCTGCGGGAGGGCCGAGAGACCCAGTACTTC. It yields the protein CASTWGLREGRETQYF. Looking up the rest from reference TRBV2 and TRBJ2-5 gives the full variable domain: EPEVTQTPSHQVTQMGQEVILRCVPISNHLYFYWYRQILGQKVEFLVSFYNNEISEKSEIFDDQFSVERPDGSNFTLKIRSTKLEDSAMYFCASTWGLREGRETQYFGPGTRLLVL.

This clone ranks as large. This chain uses TRBV5-5 with TRBJ2-7, with D perhaps matching TRBD1 or TRBD2 (5 bases each). Trimming removed 2 bases from V and 6 bases from J, with 12 bases in between. The CDR3 loop spans 13 amino acids. The germline CDR1 and CDR2 sequences are SGHKS and YYEKEE (reference sequence). In nucleotides, the CDR3 is TGTGCCAGCAGCTTCGGTATTGGGGGCGAGCAGTACTTC. Its protein is CASSFGIGGEQYF.

This sequence joins TRBV9 and TRBJ1-2; no reliable D call. The CDR3 consists of 12 residues. The germline CDR1 and CDR2 sequences are SGDLS and YYNGEE. V lost 0 bases and J lost 8, with 8 bases in between. The CDR3: CASSVGNGGYTF. CDR3 nucleotides: TGTGCCAGCAGCGTAGGAAACGGCGGCTACACCTTC.

The count of this clone is one. The chain recombines TRBV14 with TRBJ2-1; TRBD2 matches 8 bases. From germline, CDR1 is SGHDN and CDR2 FVKESK. The CDR3 is 15 residues long. With 1 base clipped from V and 7 bases from J, the junction kept 6 bases outside the gene matches. In nucleotides, the CDR3 is TGTGCCAGCAGCCAAGTATCCAGACTAGCGAATGAGCAGTTCTTC. Residues: CASSQVSRLANEQFF.

The rearrangement links TRBV11-3 to TRBJ2-1, with 11 bases fitting TRBD2. Germline V lookup: CDR1 SGHNT, CDR2 YENEEA. V gave up 3 bases and J gave up 6 bases; unmatched junction bases: 4. The CDR3 has 15 residues. The CDR3 DNA reads as TGTGCCAGCAGCTTTAGCGGGAGGGCCTCCAATGAGCAGTTCTTC. Its translation: CASSFSGRASNEQFF.

The V and J genes are TRBV5-1 and TRBJ1-5; no definite D call. Trimming shortened V by 1 base and J by 0 bases, and 2 bases separated the two germline ends. The CDR3 length is 13 residues. The germline CDR1 and CDR2 sequences are SGHRS and YFSETQ. The CDR3: CASSLNSNQPQHF. The CDR3 DNA is TGCGCCAGCAGCTTGAATAGCAATCAGCCCCAGCATTTT.

This clone appeared a single time. The rearrangement joins TRBV5-1 to TRBJ2-1; D remains unclear. Germline CDR1 and CDR2: SGHRS and YFSETQ. The CDR3 covers 16 residues. V lost 0 bases to trimming and J lost 0 bases, with 10 bases between them. The CDR3 nucleotides read TGCGCCAGCAGCTTGGAGGGCAGGAGCTCCTACAATGAGCAGTTCTTC. Translation: CASSLEGRSSYNEQFF.

The J gene is TRBJ1-3, the V gene TRBV7-6; D might be TRBD1 (5 bases). From germline, CDR1 is SGHVS and CDR2 FNYEAQ. The CDR3 has 15 residues. The germline V and J ends were trimmed by 2 bases and 4 bases, with 12 bases remaining between them. The CDR3 sequence is CASSLTSAGGNTIYF. As DNA, the CDR3 is TGTGCCAGCAGCTTAACGTCGGCAGGGGGAAACACCATATATTTT.

This chain links TRBV2 with TRBJ2-1; 8 bases match TRBD2. After removal of 6 bases from V and 3 bases from J, the junction contained 10 bases not matched to a gene. The CDR3 covers 16 residues. In germline, CDR1 is SNHLY, CDR2 FYNNEI. As DNA, the CDR3 is TGTGCCAGCAGGCCCGGACTAGCCGTCCTCTACAATGAGCAGTTCTTC. It translates to CASRPGLAVLYNEQFF.